The T cell receptor (beta chain) described here comes from a study of OX40 agonist ivuxolimab in advanced cancers. General study points: Compared with others, partial responders at 0.1-3.0 mg/kg displayed clonal expansion among the lowest. Expanded clones tended on average to be more numerous among CD8+ T cells than CD4+. The CD4+ and CD8+ T cells in the blood had expanded clonally by week 6 at 0.1 to 3.0 mg/kg.

Germline assignment: CDR1 SGHTA and CDR2 FQGNSA. The V end was cut by 0 bases, the J end by 1 base, with 6 bases between. The CDR3 is 14 amino acids. Patients had blood sampled at baseline and again on cycle 4 day 1 and cycle 7 day 1. This clone was observed a few times. Its antigen is currently unknown. Profiling relied on immunoSEQ multiplex PCR, and the TCRdb table lists in-frame clones only, not all of them. The table includes under 100,000 clones, about 80% detected once. This TCR derives from an adult with an advanced solid tumor such as melanoma, head and neck, liver or kidney cancer. The rearrangement joins TRBV7-2 to TRBJ2-5; D is unresolved. The sequenced sample was CD4+ or CD8+ T cells sorted from blood, obtained in a trial of the OX40 agonist ivuxolimab. The CDR3 DNA follows: TGTGCCAGCAGCTTAGCGGGTCGCCAAGAGACCCAGTACTTC. This gives the protein CASSLAGRQETQYF.